This is a list of T cell receptor beta chains from one sample in a study of blood T cell repertoires in COVID-19. Method: immunoSEQ multiplex PCR; TCRdb's copy keeps in-frame clones and lacks some. The table has about 140,000 clones, approximately 82% seen once. The source material was peripheral blood. These receptors all come from a human donor in a cohort sampled during active COVID-19. Both conserved end residues are part of each CDR3. The D gene is left open where the match is weak. Rows may omit the clone size; those that give it use once, few, many or a size class.

d_gene: NA; j_gene: TRBJ2-1; v_gene: TRBV6-1; abundance: NA; len: 12; CDR3nt: TGTGCCAGCAGTGAAACAGCCAATGAGCAGTTCTTC; CDR3aa: CASSETANEQFF
d_gene: NA; j_gene: TRBJ1-4; v_gene: TRBV28; abundance: NA; len: 13; CDR3nt: TGTGCCAGCAGTTTAGTCCAAAATGAAAAACTGTTTTTT; CDR3aa: CASSLVQNEKLFF
d_gene: TRBD2; j_gene: TRBJ2-5; v_gene: TRBV11-3; abundance: NA; len: 16; CDR3nt: TGTGCCAGCAGCTTAACCCCAATAGCGGGACGGGAGACCCAGTACTTC; CDR3aa: CASSLTPIAGRETQYF
d_gene: TRBD2; j_gene: TRBJ2-7; v_gene: TRBV29-1; abundance: NA; len: 13; CDR3nt: TGCAGCGCTAGTCCGGGGGGAAACTACGAGCAGTACTTC; CDR3aa: CSASPGGNYEQYF
d_gene: NA; j_gene: TRBJ1-3; v_gene: TRBV4-2; abundance: NA; len: 15; CDR3nt: TGTGCCAGCAGCCGCGGGTCTGGCTCTGGAAACACCATATATTTT; CDR3aa: CASSRGSGSGNTIYF
d_gene: NA; j_gene: TRBJ2-3; v_gene: TRBV5-4; abundance: NA; len: 16; CDR3nt: TGTGCCAGCAGCTTGGGAACAGCCACTAGCACAGATACGCAGTATTTT; CDR3aa: CASSLGTATSTDTQYF
d_gene: NA; j_gene: TRBJ2-1; v_gene: TRBV21-1; abundance: NA; len: 18; CDR3nt: TGTGCCAGCAGCAAAGCGCATGCCCGGGACAGAAGTAACAATGAGCAGTTCTTC; CDR3aa: CASSKAHARDRSNNEQFF
d_gene: NA; j_gene: TRBJ2-7; v_gene: TRBV9; abundance: NA; len: 15; CDR3nt: TGTGCCAGCAGCGTAGGAGTTTCAGGGACCTACGAGCAGTACTTC; CDR3aa: CASSVGVSGTYEQYF
d_gene: NA; j_gene: TRBJ2-7; v_gene: TRBV27; abundance: NA; len: 14; CDR3nt: TGTGCCAGCAGCGGACGGGGGGCGGGCTACGAGCAGTACTTC; CDR3aa: CASSGRGAGYEQYF
d_gene: NA; j_gene: TRBJ2-1; v_gene: TRBV6-5; abundance: NA; len: 15; CDR3nt: TGTGCCAGCAGTCTCTCCGGGACTCCCTACAATGAGCAGTTCTTC; CDR3aa: CASSLSGTPYNEQFF
d_gene: TRBD1; j_gene: TRBJ1-3; v_gene: TRBV25-1; abundance: NA; len: 17; CDR3nt: TGTGCCAGCAGTGAATACCCAGGGACAGGCTCTGGAAACACCATATATTTT; CDR3aa: CASSEYPGTGSGNTIYF
d_gene: NA; j_gene: TRBJ2-1; v_gene: TRBV7-2; abundance: NA; len: 14; CDR3nt: TGTGCCAGCAGCTCACAACAGGGAATGAGTGAGCAGTTCTTC; CDR3aa: CASSSQQGMSEQFF
d_gene: NA; j_gene: TRBJ1-2; v_gene: TRBV19; abundance: NA; len: 14; CDR3nt: TGTGCCAGTAGATCGGCTCGGGGGAGCTATGGCTACACCTTC; CDR3aa: CASRSARGSYGYTF
d_gene: NA; j_gene: TRBJ1-5; v_gene: TRBV2; abundance: once; len: 14; CDR3nt: TGTGCCAGCACCCTGGGGGGGGGTGGTCAGCCCCAGCATTTT; CDR3aa: CASTLGGGGQPQHF
d_gene: TRBD2; j_gene: TRBJ2-1; v_gene: TRBV7-6; abundance: NA; len: 20; CDR3nt: TGTGCCAGCAGCTCAGGGATGGGGCACTTAGCGGGAGCTATCTACAATGAGCAGTTCTTC; CDR3aa: CASSSGMGHLAGAIYNEQFF
d_gene: NA; j_gene: TRBJ2-7; v_gene: TRBV5-6; abundance: NA; len: 14; CDR3nt: TGTGCCAGCAGCTTGGGATGGACAGCCTACGAGCAGTACTTC; CDR3aa: CASSLGWTAYEQYF
d_gene: TRBD2; j_gene: TRBJ2-1; v_gene: TRBV5-1; abundance: NA; len: 17; CDR3nt: TGCGCCAGCACTTCCCCGGGACTAGCGGGAGGAGGCAATGAGCAGTTCTTC; CDR3aa: CASTSPGLAGGGNEQFF
d_gene: TRBD1; j_gene: TRBJ1-1; v_gene: TRBV6-2/TRBV6-3; abundance: NA; len: 15; CDR3nt: TGTGCCATCGGCCCAGGAGGCAGGGGGAGGACTGAAGCTTTCTTT; CDR3aa: CAIGPGGRGRTEAFF
d_gene: TRBD2; j_gene: TRBJ2-1; v_gene: TRBV29-1; abundance: NA; len: 17; CDR3nt: TGCAGCGTTGATCAGCTTGGCGGGAGGGCCTTCTACAATGAGCAGTTCTTC; CDR3aa: CSVDQLGGRAFYNEQFF
d_gene: NA; j_gene: TRBJ2-4; v_gene: TRBV4-1; abundance: NA; len: 13; CDR3nt: TGCGCCACCCGGAACCCCCCGGGGAACATTCAGTACTTC; CDR3aa: CATRNPPGNIQYF
d_gene: TRBD2; j_gene: TRBJ2-7; v_gene: TRBV7-2; abundance: NA; len: 17; CDR3nt: TGTGCCAGCACCCCCGGGACTAGCGGGAGGATCGGCTACGAGCAGTACTTC; CDR3aa: CASTPGTSGRIGYEQYF
d_gene: TRBD2; j_gene: TRBJ2-5; v_gene: TRBV14; abundance: NA; len: 15; CDR3nt: TGTGCCAGCAGCCAAGCGGGGGGACGTCAAGAGACCCAGTACTTC; CDR3aa: CASSQAGGRQETQYF
d_gene: NA; j_gene: TRBJ1-1; v_gene: TRBV30; abundance: NA; len: 14; CDR3nt: TGTGCCTGGAGCTCACAGTATCTGAACACTGAAGCTTTCTTT; CDR3aa: CAWSSQYLNTEAFF
d_gene: TRBD2; j_gene: TRBJ2-2; v_gene: TRBV24-1; abundance: NA; len: 14; CDR3nt: TGTGCCACCAGTGACCCGGGGGGGGAACGGAAGCTGTTTTTT; CDR3aa: CATSDPGGERKLFF
d_gene: TRBD2; j_gene: TRBJ2-5; v_gene: TRBV2; abundance: NA; len: 12; CDR3nt: TGTGCCAGCAGTGGGACTAGCCCGACCCAGTACTTC; CDR3aa: CASSGTSPTQYF
d_gene: NA; j_gene: TRBJ1-2; v_gene: TRBV29-1; abundance: NA; len: 12; CDR3nt: TGCAGCGCTCAACCATTACGAGGCGGCTACACCTTC; CDR3aa: CSAQPLRGGYTF
d_gene: NA; j_gene: TRBJ1-6; v_gene: TRBV2; abundance: NA; len: 15; CDR3nt: TGTGCCAGCAGTGAGGGCAGGGCCAATGTATCACCCCTCCACTTT; CDR3aa: CASSEGRANVSPLHF